The present TCR beta chain was sequenced within a study of blood T cell repertoires in COVID-19. The table came from immunoSEQ multiplex PCR; TCRdb's copy has only in-frame clones and leaves some out. The sample has 150,000 to 200,000 clones; more than 80% are singletons. Trimming pared 5 bases from V and 0 bases from J, leaving 20 bases between. This CDR3 has 19 amino acids. CDR1 is MNHEY, CDR2 SVGEGT, per germline. This chain links TRBV6-2 or TRBV6-3 with TRBJ2-6; D is perhaps TRBD2 (6 bases). The clonotype was recovered from a man in his fifties who had recovered from COVID-19. The specimen sequenced was PBMCs or T cells enriched from blood (not recorded which). The CDR3 here is CASSGGGMGPGSGANVLTF. CDR3 nucleotides: TGTGCCAGCAGTGGAGGAGGGATGGGACCCGGCTCTGGGGCCAACGTCCTGACTTTC.